A selection of T cell receptor beta chains follows, all from one sample in a study of T cells in tumors after PD-1 blockade. The assay was immunoSEQ multiplex PCR, and TCRdb's table has in-frame clones only and misses some. The data show some 43,000 clones, with around 85% seen just once and approximately 4% held by the top ten. Sequenced material: PBMCs, taken before anti-PD-1 treatment. The source is a human donor with basal cell carcinoma. CDR3s include the opening cysteine and the closing phenylalanine or tryptophan. A D gene is named only where the DNA matches it firmly. Clone size, where shown, is once, few, many, or a class for clones that have expanded.

-	TRBD2	TRBV2	TRBJ2-1	CASVGLAGKQFF	TGTGCCAGCGTGGGACTAGCGGGGAAGCAGTTCTTC
-	TRBD1	TRBV19	TRBJ2-7	CASSIVGQGSYEQYF	TGTGCCAGTAGTATAGTTGGACAGGGATCCTACGAGCAGTACTTC
-	-	TRBV19	TRBJ1-6	CASSITPRDSPLHF	TGTGCCAGTAGTATAACTCCGAGGGATTCACCCCTCCACTTT
-	TRBD2	TRBV6-6	TRBJ2-1	CASSYSGGRNNEQFF	TGTGCCAGCAGTTACTCGGGGGGGAGAAACAATGAGCAGTTCTTC
-	-	TRBV5-1	TRBJ1-1	CASSLEGRGTEAFF	TGCGCCAGCAGCCTGGAGGGCAGGGGAACTGAAGCTTTCTTT
-	TRBD1	TRBV19	TRBJ2-7	CASAPGQGYEQYF	TGTGCCAGTGCACCGGGACAGGGCTACGAGCAGTACTTC
-	TRBD1	TRBV5-1	TRBJ1-2	CASRSGTGGLDYGYTF	TGCGCCAGCAGATCCGGGACAGGGGGTCTGGACTATGGCTACACCTTC
-	-	TRBV6-2/TRBV6-3	TRBJ2-7	CASSLLRGGGYEQYF	TGTGCCAGCAGTTTACTCAGGGGCGGGGGCTACGAGCAGTACTTC
-	-	TRBV7-9	TRBJ2-2	CASSLVPRGGGELFF	TGTGCCAGCAGCTTAGTTCCCAGGGGTGGTGGGGAGCTGTTTTTT
-	-	TRBV3-1/TRBV3-2	TRBJ1-4	CASSQGLGGWLFF	TGTGCCAGCAGCCAAGGTCTGGGTGGTTGGCTGTTTTTT
-	-	TRBV24-1	TRBJ2-3	CATSDDGPSTDTQYF	TGTGCCACCAGTGACGACGGTCCTAGCACAGATACGCAGTATTTT
-	TRBD2	TRBV9	TRBJ2-1	CASSEGTSGWNEQFF	TGTGCCAGCAGCGAGGGGACTAGCGGTTGGAATGAGCAGTTCTTC
-	TRBD2	TRBV19	TRBJ2-7	CASSNRGAYEQYF	TGTGCCAGTAGTAACCGGGGGGCCTACGAGCAGTACTTC
-	-	TRBV6-5	TRBJ1-3	CASSRRESSGNTIYF	TGTGCCAGCAGCCGACGGGAAAGCTCTGGAAACACCATATATTTT
few	-	TRBV10-1	TRBJ2-3	CASSELRLSTDTQYF	TGCGCCAGCAGTGAGTTAAGACTTTCCACAGATACGCAGTATTTT
-	-	TRBV30	TRBJ1-3	CAWSPSSSGNTIYF	TGTGCCTGGAGTCCCAGTAGCTCTGGAAACACCATATATTTT
-	TRBD1	TRBV7-9	TRBJ1-2	CASSFNDRANYGYTF	TGTGCCAGCAGCTTTAATGACAGGGCGAACTATGGCTACACCTTC
once	-	TRBV24-1	TRBJ1-5	CATSRVGGQPQHF	TGTGCCACCAGCAGGGTGGGCGGTCAGCCCCAGCATTTT
-	TRBD1	TRBV12-5	TRBJ2-7	CASGRGTGTHEQYF	TGTGCTAGTGGTCGAGGGACAGGGACCCACGAGCAGTACTTC
-	TRBD1	TRBV5-5	TRBJ1-5	CASSLGTGGYNQPQHF	TGTGCCAGCAGCTTGGGGACAGGGGGCTACAATCAGCCCCAGCATTTT
-	-	TRBV27	TRBJ2-7	CASSLQVTYEQYF	TGTGCCAGCAGTTTACAGGTAACCTACGAGCAGTACTTC
-	TRBD2	TRBV6-6	TRBJ2-1	CASSPSGGTYNEQFF	TGTGCCAGCAGTCCTAGCGGGGGAACCTACAATGAGCAGTTCTTC